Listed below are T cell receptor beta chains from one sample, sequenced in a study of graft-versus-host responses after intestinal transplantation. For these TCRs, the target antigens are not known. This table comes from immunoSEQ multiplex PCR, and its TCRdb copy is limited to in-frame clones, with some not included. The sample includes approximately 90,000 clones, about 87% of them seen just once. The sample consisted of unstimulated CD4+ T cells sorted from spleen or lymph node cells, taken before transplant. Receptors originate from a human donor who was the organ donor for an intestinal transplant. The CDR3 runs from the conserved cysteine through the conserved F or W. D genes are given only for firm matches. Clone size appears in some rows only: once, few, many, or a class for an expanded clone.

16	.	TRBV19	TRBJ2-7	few	TGTGCCAGTAGCCGCCGGGGTGGGACATACTCCTACGAGCAGTACTTC	CASSRRGGTYSYEQYF
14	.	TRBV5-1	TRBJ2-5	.	TGCGCCAGCAGCTGGAGGGGTCCTCAAGAGACCCAGTACTTC	CASSWRGPQETQYF
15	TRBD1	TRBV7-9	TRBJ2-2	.	TGTGCCAGCAGTCCAATCAGGGGGCGCGCCGGGGAGCTGTTTTTT	CASSPIRGRAGELFF
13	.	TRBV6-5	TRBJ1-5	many	TGTGCCAGCAGTTTCGGCAGGTCTCAGCCCCAGCATTTT	CASSFGRSQPQHF
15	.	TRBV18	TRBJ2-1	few	TGTGCCAGCTCCCCTAGCGCCAGCTCCTACAATGAGCAGTTCTTC	CASSPSASSYNEQFF
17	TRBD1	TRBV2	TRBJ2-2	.	TGTGCCAGCAGCGTTACAGGGGGCGCCGCGAACACCGGGGAGCTGTTTTTT	CASSVTGGAANTGELFF
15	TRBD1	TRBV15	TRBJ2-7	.	TGTGCCACCAGCAGCGAAGACAGGGCTGTCTACGAGCAGTACTTC	CATSSEDRAVYEQYF
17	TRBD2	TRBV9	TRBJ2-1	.	TGTGCCAGCAGCGCCGAACTCCTAGCGGGAGGATACAATGAGCAGTTCTTC	CASSAELLAGGYNEQFF
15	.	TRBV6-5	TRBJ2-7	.	TGTGCCAGCAGTTATAGCCTAGAAGATTCCTACGAGCAGTACTTC	CASSYSLEDSYEQYF
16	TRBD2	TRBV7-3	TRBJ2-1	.	TGTGCCAGCAGCTTACTCTCGGGAGGGCCCTTAAATGAGCAGTTCTTC	CASSLLSGGPLNEQFF
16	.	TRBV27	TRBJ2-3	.	TGTGCCAGCAAACGGCCGGGACTCGGGGCTGTCGGTACGCAGTATTTT	CASKRPGLGAVGTQYF
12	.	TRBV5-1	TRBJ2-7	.	TGCGCCAGCAGCTTGGAAGGGCCAGGGAAGTACTTC	CASSLEGPGKYF
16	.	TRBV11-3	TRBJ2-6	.	TGTGCCAGCAGCTTAGCTACAGGGACTGGGGCCAACGTCCTGACTTTC	CASSLATGTGANVLTF
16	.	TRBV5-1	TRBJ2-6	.	TGCGCCAGCAGCTTGGCGTCGAGCTCTGGGGCCAACGTCCTGACTTTC	CASSLASSSGANVLTF